The source of this T cell receptor (beta chain) is a study of cytomegalovirus exposure and HLA in healthy donors. This clone was recorded only once. V lost 8 bases and J lost 8; bases outside the gene matches: 7. Germline assignment: CDR1 SNHLY and CDR2 FYNNEI. The CDR3 covers 14 residues. Both 60 Vbeta primers and 13 Jbeta primers went into the PCR. Assay used: immunoSEQ multiplex PCR; TCRdb lists only in-frame clones, some missing. The sample has over 150,000 clones; approximately 71% are singletons. The chain joins TRBV2 to TRBJ1-4; TRBD1 aligns across 11 bases. The TCR was taken from a woman aged 18-29 years in good health and CMV-seropositive. The sequenced sample was PBMCs. The CDR3 DNA sequence: TGTGCCAGCGGACAGGGGGCGTTAGAGGAAAAACTGTTTTTT. It is translated as CASGQGALEEKLFF.